This T cell receptor beta chain was found in a study of blood T cell repertoires in COVID-19. Study overall: Samples came from the United States, Italy and Spain, spanning acute and convalescent COVID-19. In each case, the material was cDNA or gDNA derived from T cells, B-cell-depleted T cells, or PBMCs.

Sequenced by immunoSEQ multiplex PCR; TCRdb stores in-frame clones only, minus some. The sample has a few hundred thousand clones, 90% seen once. The V and J ends lost 5 bases and 1 base respectively, with 15 bases between them. Germline V gene data show CDR1 as LNHDA and CDR2 as SQIVND (reference sequence). The CDR3 has 16 residues. Material for sequencing was peripheral blood. The gene calls are TRBV19 and TRBJ1-3; D might be TRBD1 (5 bases). The sequence was collected from a middle-aged woman with COVID-19, enrolled during active disease. The CDR3 protein is CASSPTQGASGNTIYF. The CDR3 coding sequence is TGTGCCAGTAGTCCCACCCAAGGGGCATCTGGAAACACCATATATTTT.